The present TCR beta chain was sequenced within a study of T cell repertoires in cytomegalovirus infection. On the study more broadly: Through public TCR beta signatures, both CMV infection and matching HLA type were indicated. General study points: The cumulative frequency of public TCR beta families distinguished individuals who carried CMV together with the relevant HLA.

V was cut by 0 bases and J by 2 bases, with 14 bases left in between. The CDR3 has 16 amino acids. Germline lookup yields CDR1 LGHDT and CDR2 YNNKEL (reference sequence). This clonotype has ten or more counts. Its specificity is unknown. TCRdb fed the reads into MiXCR, producing one record per CDR3 protein. The sample lists 65,000 to 95,000 distinct CDR3 sequences; 3.7% were seen once. The TCR comes from a human donor in good health (CMV status not recorded). Some clones in this sample may be carry-over from other donors' samples. The sequencing input was PBMCs. This rearrangement joins TRBV3-1 to TRBJ2-7, with D perhaps matching TRBD2 (6 bases). This CDR3 reads CASSQDRWGDTYEQYF. DNA of the CDR3: TGTGCCAGCAGCCAAGATCGATGGGGGGATACCTACGAGCAGTACTTC.